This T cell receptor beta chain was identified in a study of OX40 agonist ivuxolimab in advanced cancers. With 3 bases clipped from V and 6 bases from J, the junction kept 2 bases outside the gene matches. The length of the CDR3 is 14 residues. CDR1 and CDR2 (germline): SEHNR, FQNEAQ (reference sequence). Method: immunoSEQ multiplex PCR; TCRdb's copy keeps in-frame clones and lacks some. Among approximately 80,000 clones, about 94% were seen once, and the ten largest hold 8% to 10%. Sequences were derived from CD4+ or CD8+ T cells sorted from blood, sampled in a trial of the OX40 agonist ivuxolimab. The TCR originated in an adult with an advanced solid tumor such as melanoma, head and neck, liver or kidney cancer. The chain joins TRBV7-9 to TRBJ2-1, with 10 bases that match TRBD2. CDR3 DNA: TGTGCCAGCAGCTTGGCTAGCGGGAGCAATGAGCAGTTCTTC. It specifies CASSLASGSNEQFF.